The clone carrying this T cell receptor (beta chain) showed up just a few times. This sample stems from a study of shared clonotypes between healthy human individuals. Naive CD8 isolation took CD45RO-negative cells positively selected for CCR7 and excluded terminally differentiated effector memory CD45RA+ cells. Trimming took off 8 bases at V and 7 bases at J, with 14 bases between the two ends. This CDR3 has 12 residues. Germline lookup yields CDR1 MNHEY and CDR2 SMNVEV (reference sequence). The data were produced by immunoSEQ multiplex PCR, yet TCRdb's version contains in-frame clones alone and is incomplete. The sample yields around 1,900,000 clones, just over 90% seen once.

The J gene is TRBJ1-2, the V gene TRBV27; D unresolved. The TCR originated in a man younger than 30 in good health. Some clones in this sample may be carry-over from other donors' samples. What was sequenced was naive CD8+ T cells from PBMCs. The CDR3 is CASGIWGLGYTF. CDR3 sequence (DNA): TGTGCCAGCGGAATCTGGGGTCTTGGCTACACCTTC.